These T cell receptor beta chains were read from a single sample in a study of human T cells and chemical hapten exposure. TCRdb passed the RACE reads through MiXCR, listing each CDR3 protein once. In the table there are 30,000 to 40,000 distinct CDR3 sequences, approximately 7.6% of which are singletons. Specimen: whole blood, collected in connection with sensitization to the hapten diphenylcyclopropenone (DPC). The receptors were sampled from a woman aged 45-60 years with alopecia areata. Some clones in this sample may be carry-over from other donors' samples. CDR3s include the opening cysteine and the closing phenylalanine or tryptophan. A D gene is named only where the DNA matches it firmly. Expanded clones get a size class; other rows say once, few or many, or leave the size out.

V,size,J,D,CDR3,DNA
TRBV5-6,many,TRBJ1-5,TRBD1,CASSVGTGGFDQPQHF,TGTGCCAGCAGCGTCGGGACAGGGGGTTTTGATCAGCCCCAGCATTTT
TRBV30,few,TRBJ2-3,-,CAWQTGTRATDTQYF,TGTGCCTGGCAAACTGGGACAAGAGCGACAGATACGCAGTATTTT
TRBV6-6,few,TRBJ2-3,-,CASSYLSPVKDTQYF,TGTGCCAGCAGTTACTTGTCACCTGTTAAAGATACGCAGTATTTT
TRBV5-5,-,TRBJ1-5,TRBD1,CASSLTGGYNQPQHF,TGTGCCAGCAGCCTGACAGGGGGCTACAATCAGCCCCAGCATTTT
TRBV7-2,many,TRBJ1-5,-,CASSRYSNQPQHF,TGTGCCAGCAGCCGGTATAGCAATCAGCCCCAGCATTTT
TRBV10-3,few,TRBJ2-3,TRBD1,CAISGTGEDTQYF,TGTGCCATCAGCGGGACAGGGGAAGATACGCAGTATTTT
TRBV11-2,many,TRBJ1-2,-,CASSLDSGVSGYTF,TGTGCCAGCAGCTTAGACTCAGGGGTTTCTGGCTACACCTTC
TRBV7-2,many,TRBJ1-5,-,CASRLGGRSNQPQHF,TGTGCCAGCAGGCTAGGGGGGCGAAGCAATCAGCCCCAGCATTTT
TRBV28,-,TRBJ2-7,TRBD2,CVSSGTSGRGAHGGGYEQYF,TGTGTCAGCTCTGGGACTAGCGGGAGAGGTGCCCACGGTGGGGGCTACGAGCAGTACTTC
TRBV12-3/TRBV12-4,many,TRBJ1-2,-,CASTLWFGGSPGGYTF,TGTGCCAGCACCCTCTGGTTCGGGGGGTCCCCGGGCGGCTACACCTTC
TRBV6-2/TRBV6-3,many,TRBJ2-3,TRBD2,CASTPPPIMASGTDTQYF,TGTGCCAGCACCCCACCCCCGATCATGGCTAGCGGAACAGATACGCAGTATTTT
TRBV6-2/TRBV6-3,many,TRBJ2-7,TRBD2,CASSQTSGSSYEQYF,TGTGCCAGCAGTCAGACTAGCGGTAGCTCCTACGAGCAGTACTTC
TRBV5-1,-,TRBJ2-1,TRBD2,CASSLPTGGYNNEQFF,TGCGCCAGCAGCTTGCCGACGGGAGGGTATAACAATGAGCAGTTCTTC
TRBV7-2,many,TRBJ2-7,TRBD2,CASSKWTSAPGSYEQYF,TGTGCCAGCAGCAAATGGACTAGCGCCCCTGGGAGCTACGAGCAGTACTTC
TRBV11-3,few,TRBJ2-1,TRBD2,CASSPSWTSDNYNEQFF,TGTGCCAGCAGCCCTAGTTGGACTAGCGATAACTACAATGAGCAGTTCTTC
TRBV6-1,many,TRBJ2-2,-,CASSETAGPGELFF,TGTGCCAGCAGTGAAACGGCGGGCCCCGGGGAGCTGTTTTTT
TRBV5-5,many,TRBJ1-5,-,CASSLEPGGNQPQHF,TGTGCCAGCAGCTTGGAGCCAGGGGGCAATCAGCCCCAGCATTTT
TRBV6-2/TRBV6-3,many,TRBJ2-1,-,CASRTQSSYNEQFF,TGTGCCAGCAGAACCCAGAGCTCCTACAATGAGCAGTTCTTC
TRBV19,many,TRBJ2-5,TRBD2,CASKGGRALETQYF,TGTGCCAGTAAGGGCGGGAGGGCCCTAGAGACCCAGTACTTC
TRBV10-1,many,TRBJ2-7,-,CASSDGGYEQYF,TGCGCCAGCAGCGACGGGGGCTACGAGCAGTACTTC